The 26 T cell receptor beta chains below come from one sample, sequenced in a study of blood T cells in healthy people across ages. Through a sample-barcoded 5' primer and a J-beta primer mix, a second PCR was run for about 6 to 12 cycles. From the 5' RACE reads, TCRdb called clonotypes with MiXCR, one entry per CDR3 protein. The table records hundreds of thousands of distinct CDR3 sequences, about 27% of them present only once. The same sample was also studied in work on T cells of mothers and their children.

Input material: blood. Every receptor here comes from a boy aged 2 to 10 in good health.

In its sample, this clonotype was seen a few times. V gene TRBV12-3 or TRBV12-4 combines with J gene TRBJ1-2; weak D call: TRBD1 (5 bases). Deletions cut 1 base from V and 4 bases from J, with 13 bases between. The CDR3 runs 15 residues. CDR3 residues: CASSLDWGGSYGYTF. CDR3 nucleotide sequence: TGTGCCAGCAGTTTAGATTGGGGGGGAAGCTATGGCTACACCTTC.

Turning to this clonotype: At one of its ends the junction is not consistent with the germline gene, which may arise from a read error. The chain links TRBV12-3 or TRBV12-4 to TRBJ2-3; D perhaps matches TRBD2 (7 bases). The CDR3 totals 14 residues. The CDR3 spells CASSFGGRTDAQYF. CDR3 sequence (DNA): TGTGCCAGCAGTTTCGGGGGGCGCACAGATGCGCAGTATTTT.

This clonotype has more than one count but fewer than ten. V and J are TRBV4-3 and TRBJ2-4, with D perhaps TRBD1 or TRBD2 (5 bases each). Trimming removed 0 bases from V and 6 bases from J, with 15 bases in between. The CDR3 totals 16 residues. Germline CDR1 reads LGHNA; CDR2 reads YSLEER. DNA for the CDR3: TGCGCCAGCAGCCAAGATTTATGGGAAGGGACAAACATTCAGTACTTC. Encoded protein: CASSQDLWEGTNIQYF.

This clonotype has more than one count but fewer than ten. The V and J genes are TRBV14 and TRBJ2-3, with D tentatively TRBD2 (6 bases). Between the trimmed V and J ends, which lost 0 bases and 1 base, there was a span of 11 bases. The CDR3 covers 16 residues. Germline V gene data show CDR1 as SGHDN and CDR2 as FVKESK. The CDR3 region has the DNA TGTGCCAGCAGCCAAGATGCAGGACTACGCACAGATACGCAGTATTTT. Translated: CASSQDAGLRTDTQYF.

This clonotype was observed at least ten times. The chain recombines TRBV7-8 with TRBJ2-7; 12 bases fit TRBD2. J lost 4 bases, V lost 1 base, and 11 bases had no gene match. This CDR3 has 18 residues. Germline values: CDR1 SGHVS, CDR2 FQNEAQ. CDR3 coding DNA: TGTGCCAGCAGCTTAGACGTCCTAGCGGGAGGGACCGTATACGAGCAGTACTTC. This sequence encodes CASSLDVLAGGTVYEQYF.

The chain joins TRBV6-1 to TRBJ2-7; 7 positions agree with TRBD2. Germline CDR1 is MNHNS and CDR2 is SASEGT. CDR3 length: 16 residues. The V and J ends lost 6 bases and 2 bases, in that order; junction bases with no gene match: 13. CDR3: CASSPPGSGVTYEQYF. CDR3 sequence (DNA): TGTGCCAGCAGCCCCCCGGGGAGCGGGGTTACCTACGAGCAGTACTTC.

This clonotype was seen a few times. The CDR3 nucleotides are TGTGCCAGCAGCGATGGACTAGCGGGGGGGCCTGTACAAAATGAGCAGTTCTTC. Residues: CASSDGLAGGPVQNEQFF. The chain combines TRBV12-3 or TRBV12-4 with TRBJ2-5, with 15 bases fitting TRBD2. The J call may be wrong; the DNA end is better matched by TRBJ2-1. The CDR3 extends over 18 amino acids.

This clonotype has a handful of counts. The V and J genes are TRBV7-7 and TRBJ2-5, with TRBD1 as a possible D gene (7 bases). The ends were cut back, 2 bases at V and 5 bases at J, with 21 bases in the middle. The CDR3 has 17 amino acids. Germline assignment: CDR1 SSHAT and CDR2 FNYEAQ (reference sequence). The CDR3 DNA follows: TGTGCCAGCAGCTTAAGTTCCGGAGGGGGCTTCCAGGAGACCCAGTACTTC. Translation gives CASSLSSGGGFQETQYF.

This chain joins TRBV5-1 and TRBJ2-2; D gene unclear. The CDR3 loop spans 14 amino acids. Germline CDR1 and CDR2: SGHRS and YFSETQ. Trimming removed 0 bases from V and 5 bases from J, with 8 bases in between. The DNA of the CDR3 is TGCGCCAGCAGCTTGGTTTGGGGTACCGGGGAGCTGTTTTTT. This sequence encodes CASSLVWGTGELFF.

This sequence joins TRBV29-1 and TRBJ1-2; TRBD1 might be the D (6 bases). The CDR3 contains 14 residues. Germline V gene data show CDR1 as SQVTM and CDR2 as ANQGSEA. V was trimmed by 7 bases and J by 1 base, leaving 16 bases between them. The CDR3 DNA reads TGCAGCGCCTCAGGTGGGACAAATAACTATGGCTACACCTTC. Translation: CSASGGTNNYGYTF.

This clonotype was counted only a few times. V gene TRBV18 combines with J gene TRBJ2-5, with 14 bases lining up with TRBD2. The CDR3 covers 17 residues. The J segment lost 2 bases and the V segment lost 3 bases, leaving 5 bases of the junction unmatched. Germline V gene data show CDR1 as KGHSH and CDR2 as LQKENI. Here the CDR3 reads CASSPGTSGSGQETQYF. The CDR3 DNA is TGTGCCAGCTCACCTGGGACTAGCGGGAGTGGGCAAGAGACCCAGTACTTC.

V gene TRBV5-1 combines with J gene TRBJ2-3; 8 bases fit TRBD2. Germline values: CDR1 SGHRS, CDR2 YFSETQ. The trim removed 0 bases at V and 1 base at J, leaving 4 bases unmatched. This CDR3 is 16 amino acids long. This chain's CDR3 is CASSLVRGGRTDTQYF. The CDR3 nucleotides are TGCGCCAGCAGCTTGGTACGCGGGGGGCGCACAGATACGCAGTATTTT.

This clonotype was seen a handful of times. The gene calls are TRBV7-9 and TRBJ2-7; D possibly matches TRBD1 or TRBD2 (5 bases each). This CDR3 has 14 residues. V was clipped by 6 bases and J by 2 bases, with 14 bases between them. The V gene's germline CDR1 is SEHNR and CDR2 FQNEAQ (reference sequence). CDR3 region: CASRISGAPYEQYF. The CDR3 DNA sequence: TGTGCCAGCAGGATATCCGGGGCCCCCTACGAGCAGTACTTC.

V gene TRBV29-1 combines with J gene TRBJ2-7, with 8 bases lining up with TRBD2. Germline V gene data show CDR1 as SQVTM and CDR2 as ANQGSEA. The CDR3 length is 13 residues. Trimming at V came to 1 base and at J to 4 bases, leaving 3 bases not matched to a gene. In DNA form, the CDR3 reads TGCAGCGTTGAAGGGAGCGGGAGATACGAGCAGTACTTC. Protein product: CSVEGSGRYEQYF.

This clonotype was found a few times. V is TRBV7-9 and J is TRBJ2-7, with unresolved D. The germline gives CDR1 SEHNR, CDR2 FQNEAQ (reference sequence). V lost 6 bases, J lost 0 bases, and 12 bases lay in between. The CDR3 runs 14 residues. The CDR3, as DNA: TGTGCCAGCAGTCGACTGGCCGACTCCTACGAGCAGTACTTC. This gives the protein CASSRLADSYEQYF.

This clonotype was seen a few times. V gene TRBV25-1 combines with J gene TRBJ2-2, with D possibly matching TRBD2 (7 bases). Germline assignment: CDR1 MGHDK and CDR2 SYGVNS. V dropped 6 bases and J dropped 5 bases, with 22 bases sitting between them. The CDR3 is 17 residues long. The chain's CDR3 is CASRIGRGADWTGELFF. The DNA for the CDR3 is TGTGCCAGCAGAATAGGGAGGGGGGCAGACTGGACCGGGGAGCTGTTTTTT.

Only a few counts were recorded for this clonotype. The chain is built from TRBV6-5 and TRBJ2-5; TRBD1 matches at 8 bases. The J call may be mistaken, given a closer DNA end match to TRBJ2-7. The germline V gene has CDR1 MNHEY and CDR2 SVGAGI. The CDR3 consists of 17 residues. The CDR3, as DNA: TGTGCCAGCAGTTACCGACAGGGGATAGGGTGGCCCTACGAGCAGTACTTC. It translates to CASSYRQGIGWPYEQYF.

The chain links TRBV30 to TRBJ1-5; D might be TRBD1 (5 bases). In germline, CDR1 is GTSNPN, CDR2 SVGIG (reference sequence). The CDR3 loop spans 13 amino acids. The germline V and J ends were trimmed by 0 bases and 5 bases, with 8 bases remaining between them. Written as DNA, the CDR3 is TGTGCCTGGAGTGTCAGGGCTGATCAGCCCCAGCATTTT. It codes for CAWSVRADQPQHF.

This clonotype was seen a few times. The chain carries TRBV2 and TRBJ1-2; TRBD1 matches at 8 bases. V shed 6 bases, J shed 6 bases, and the junction held 6 bases outside the gene matches. Germline V CDR1 and CDR2: SNHLY, FYNNEI. CDR3 length equals 13 residues. CDR3 sequence: CASSLDRGDGYTF. The CDR3 bases are TGTGCCAGCAGCCTAGACAGGGGCGATGGCTACACCTTC.

The genes are TRBV7-6 and TRBJ2-3; tentatively, D is TRBD2 (6 bases). The CDR3 runs 15 residues. V lost 5 bases, J lost 2 bases, and 14 bases lay in between. Per germline, CDR1 SGHVS and CDR2 FNYEAQ. CDR3 in amino acids: CASSNRDSPTDTQYF. For the CDR3, the DNA is TGTGCCAGCAGCAACCGGGACTCACCCACAGATACGCAGTATTTT. The full variable domain, in which reference TRBV7-6 and TRBJ2-3 provide the parts outside the CDR3, is GAGVSQSPRYKVTKRGQDVALRCDPISGHVSLYWYRQALGQGPEFLTYFNYEAQQDKSGLPNDRFSAERPEGSISTLTIQRTEQRDSAMYRCASSNRDSPTDTQYFGPGTRLTVL.

This clonotype has only a few counts. Sequence at one end of the junction differs from germline and may be a read error. The chain combines TRBV7-7 with TRBJ2-5, with D perhaps matching TRBD1 or TRBD2 (6 bases each). CDR1 and CDR2 from the germline V gene are SSHAT and FNYEAQ (reference sequence). This CDR3 contains 15 residues. This chain's CDR3 is CASSLRGGRQETQYF. CDR3 bases: TGTGCTAGCAGCTTAAGAGGGGGGAGACAAGAGACCCAGTACTTC.

Turning to this clonotype: One end of the junction is discordant with germline, which a read error may explain. The rearrangement uses TRBV7-9 and TRBJ2-7; D unclear. CDR3 length: 13 residues. CDR1 and CDR2 from the germline V gene are SEHNR and FQNEAQ (reference sequence). The CDR3 coding sequence is TGTGCCAGCAGCTTTCGCGGTGGCTACGAGCAGTCCTTC. Protein: CASSFRGGYEQSF.

This clonotype occurred a few times. The rearrangement links TRBV29-1 to TRBJ1-4; perhaps TRBD1 as D (6 bases). Germline V lookup: CDR1 SQVTM, CDR2 ANQGSEA. Trimming removed 3 bases from V and 6 bases from J, with 8 bases in between. There are 12 residues in the CDR3. The CDR3 sequence: CSVEGAHEKLFF. In DNA, the CDR3 is TGCAGCGTTGAGGGGGCGCATGAAAAACTGTTTTTT. The whole variable domain, remainder taken from reference TRBV29-1 and TRBJ1-4, is SAVISQKPSRDICQRGTSLTIQCQVDSQVTMMFWYRQQPGQSLTLIATANQGSEATYESGFVIDKFPISRPNLTFSTLTVSNMSPEDSSIYLCSVEGAHEKLFFGSGTQLSVL.

This clonotype was seen a handful of times. J is TRBJ1-1 and V is TRBV27; possibly TRBD1 for D (6 bases). Trimming took off 3 bases at V and 0 bases at J, with 11 bases between the two ends. Germline V lookup: CDR1 MNHEY, CDR2 SMNVEV (reference sequence). CDR3 length: 15 residues. The CDR3 reads CASSLYREVNTEAFF. Here the CDR3 DNA reads TGTGCCAGCAGTTTGTACAGGGAGGTGAACACTGAAGCTTTCTTT.

This clonotype was seen a handful of times. The chain is built from TRBV7-8 and TRBJ1-2; possibly TRBD1 for D (5 bases). This CDR3 contains 14 residues. V lost 5 bases and J lost 3, with 13 bases in between. CDR1 and CDR2 (germline): SGHVS, FQNEAQ. The CDR3 region has the DNA TGTGCCAGCAGCGCCACGGGGCCCCACTATGGCTACACCTTC. Protein product: CASSATGPHYGYTF.

The table lists this clonotype with a few counts. The CDR3 DNA reads as TGTGCCAGCAGTACCGGAGAGGCAGATACGCAGTATTTT. Protein product: CASSTGEADTQYF. The chain is built from TRBV6-6 and TRBJ2-3, with D uncertain. The length of the CDR3 is 13 residues. Germline V CDR1 and CDR2: MNHNY, SVGAGI (reference sequence). Trimming stripped 5 bases from V and 4 bases from J, with 10 bases between.